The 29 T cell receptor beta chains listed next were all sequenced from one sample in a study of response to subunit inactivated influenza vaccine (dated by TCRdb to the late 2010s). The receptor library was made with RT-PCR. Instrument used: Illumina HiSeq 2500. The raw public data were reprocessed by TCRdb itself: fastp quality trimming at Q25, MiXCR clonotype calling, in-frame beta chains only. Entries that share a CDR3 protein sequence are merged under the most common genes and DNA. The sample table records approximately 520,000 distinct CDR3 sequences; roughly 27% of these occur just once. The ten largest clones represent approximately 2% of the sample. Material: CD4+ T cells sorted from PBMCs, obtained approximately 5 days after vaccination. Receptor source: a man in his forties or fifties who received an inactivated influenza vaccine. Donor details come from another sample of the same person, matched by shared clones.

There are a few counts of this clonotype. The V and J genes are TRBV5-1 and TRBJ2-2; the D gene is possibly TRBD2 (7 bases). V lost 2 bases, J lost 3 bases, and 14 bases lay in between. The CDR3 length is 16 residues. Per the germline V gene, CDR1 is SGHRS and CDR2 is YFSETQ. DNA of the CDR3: TGCGCCAGCAGCTTCCCGGGGGGCCGGGACACCGGGGAGCTGTTTTTT. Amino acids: CASSFPGGRDTGELFF. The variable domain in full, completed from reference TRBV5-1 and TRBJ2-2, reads KAGVTQTPRYLIKTRGQQVTLSCSPISGHRSVSWYQQTPGQGLQFLFEYFSETQRNKGNFPGRFSGRQFSNSRSEMNVSTLELGDSALYLCASSFPGGRDTGELFFGEGSRLTVL.

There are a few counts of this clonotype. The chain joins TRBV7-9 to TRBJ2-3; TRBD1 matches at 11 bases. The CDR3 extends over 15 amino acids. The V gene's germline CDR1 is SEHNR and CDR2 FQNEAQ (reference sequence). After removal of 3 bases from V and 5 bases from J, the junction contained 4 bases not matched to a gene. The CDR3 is CASSFGQGAGDTQYF. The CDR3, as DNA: TGTGCCAGCAGCTTCGGACAGGGGGCAGGAGATACGCAGTATTTT. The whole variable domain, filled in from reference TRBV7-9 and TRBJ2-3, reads DTGVSQNPRHKITKRGQNVTFRCDPISEHNRLYWYRQTLGQGPEFLTYFQNEAQLEKSRLLSDRFSAERPKGSFSTLEIQRTEQGDSAMYLCASSFGQGAGDTQYFGPGTRLTVL.

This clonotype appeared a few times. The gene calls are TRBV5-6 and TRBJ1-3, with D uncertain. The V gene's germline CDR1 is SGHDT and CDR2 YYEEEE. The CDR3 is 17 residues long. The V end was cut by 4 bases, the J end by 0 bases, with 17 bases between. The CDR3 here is CASSSIRNNLSGNTIYF. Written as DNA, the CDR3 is TGTGCCAGCAGCAGCATCCGGAACAACCTCTCTGGAAACACCATATATTTT.

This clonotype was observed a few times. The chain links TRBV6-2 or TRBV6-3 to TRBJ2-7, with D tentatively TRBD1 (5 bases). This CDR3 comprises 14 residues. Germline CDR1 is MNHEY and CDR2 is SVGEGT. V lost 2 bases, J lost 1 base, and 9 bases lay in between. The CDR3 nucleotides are TGTGCCAGCAGTTACGGACAAAATTCCTACGAGCAGTACTTC. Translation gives CASSYGQNSYEQYF.

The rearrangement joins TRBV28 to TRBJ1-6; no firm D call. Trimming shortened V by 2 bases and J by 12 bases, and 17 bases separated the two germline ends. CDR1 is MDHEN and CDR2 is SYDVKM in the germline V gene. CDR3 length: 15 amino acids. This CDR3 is CASSLGSGRGEPLHF. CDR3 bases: TGTGCCAGCAGTTTAGGTTCAGGCCGGGGTGAACCCCTCCACTTT.

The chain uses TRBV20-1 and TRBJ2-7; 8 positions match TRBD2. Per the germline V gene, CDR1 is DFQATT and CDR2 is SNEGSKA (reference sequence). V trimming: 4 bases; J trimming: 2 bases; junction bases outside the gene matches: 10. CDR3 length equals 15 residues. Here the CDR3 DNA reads TGCAGTGCTACCGATCTTGCGGGAGGACCCTACGAGCAGTACTTC. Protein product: CSATDLAGGPYEQYF.

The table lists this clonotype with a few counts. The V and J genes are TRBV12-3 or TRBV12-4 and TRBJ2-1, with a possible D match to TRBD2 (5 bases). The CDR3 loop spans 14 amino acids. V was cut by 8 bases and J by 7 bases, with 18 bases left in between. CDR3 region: CASGTSNVRNEQFF. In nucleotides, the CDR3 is TGTGCCAGCGGTACTAGTAACGTGCGGAATGAGCAGTTCTTC.

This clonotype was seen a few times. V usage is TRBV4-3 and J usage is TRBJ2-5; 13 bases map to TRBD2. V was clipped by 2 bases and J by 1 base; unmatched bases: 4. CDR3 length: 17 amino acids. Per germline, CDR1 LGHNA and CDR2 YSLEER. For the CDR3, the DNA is TGCGCCAGCAGCCAATTCACTAGCGGGGGGGCCCAAGAGACCCAGTACTTC. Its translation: CASSQFTSGGAQETQYF.

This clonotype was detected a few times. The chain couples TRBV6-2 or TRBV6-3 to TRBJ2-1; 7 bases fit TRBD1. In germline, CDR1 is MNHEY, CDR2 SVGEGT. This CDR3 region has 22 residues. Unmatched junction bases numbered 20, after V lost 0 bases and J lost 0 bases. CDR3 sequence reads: CASSYSRSPGRGIPSSYNEQFF. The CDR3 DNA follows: TGTGCCAGCAGTTACTCGCGTTCCCCGGGCAGGGGGATCCCAAGCTCCTACAATGAGCAGTTCTTC.

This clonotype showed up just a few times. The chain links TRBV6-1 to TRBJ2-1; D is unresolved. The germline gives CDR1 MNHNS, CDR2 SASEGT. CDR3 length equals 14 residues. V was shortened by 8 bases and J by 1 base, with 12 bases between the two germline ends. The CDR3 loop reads CASGKSLSYNEQFF. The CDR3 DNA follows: TGTGCCAGCGGAAAATCTCTGTCCTACAATGAGCAGTTCTTC.

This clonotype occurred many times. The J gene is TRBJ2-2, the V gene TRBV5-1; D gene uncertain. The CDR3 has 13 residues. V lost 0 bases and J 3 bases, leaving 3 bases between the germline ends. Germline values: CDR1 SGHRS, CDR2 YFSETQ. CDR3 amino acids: CASSLGHTGELFF. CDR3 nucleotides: TGCGCCAGCAGCTTGGGACACACCGGGGAGCTGTTTTTT.

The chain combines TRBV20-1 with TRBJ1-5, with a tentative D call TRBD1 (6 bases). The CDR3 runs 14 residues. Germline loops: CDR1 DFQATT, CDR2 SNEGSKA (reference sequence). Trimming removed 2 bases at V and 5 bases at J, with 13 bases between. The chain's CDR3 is CSARKTGTDQPQHF. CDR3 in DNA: TGCAGTGCTAGAAAAACAGGGACGGATCAGCCCCAGCATTTT.

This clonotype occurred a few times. The CDR3 bases are TGCGCCAGCAGCATTAGCAGGCCAAGGGACGAGCAGTACTTC. The encoded protein is CASSISRPRDEQYF. The V gene is TRBV5-1, the J gene TRBJ2-7, with unresolved D. V lost 4 bases and J 5 bases, leaving 16 bases between the germline ends. The CDR3 loop spans 14 amino acids. Germline assignment: CDR1 SGHRS and CDR2 YFSETQ. The variable domain in full, completed from reference TRBV5-1 and TRBJ2-7, reads KAGVTQTPRYLIKTRGQQVTLSCSPISGHRSVSWYQQTPGQGLQFLFEYFSETQRNKGNFPGRFSGRQFSNSRSEMNVSTLELGDSALYLCASSISRPRDEQYFGPGTRLTVT.

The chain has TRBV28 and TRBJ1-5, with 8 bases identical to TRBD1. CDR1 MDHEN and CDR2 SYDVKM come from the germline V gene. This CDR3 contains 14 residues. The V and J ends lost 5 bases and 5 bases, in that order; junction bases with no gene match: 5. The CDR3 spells CASSTGQGYQPQHF. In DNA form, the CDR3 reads TGTGCCAGCAGTACCGGACAGGGCTATCAGCCCCAGCATTTT. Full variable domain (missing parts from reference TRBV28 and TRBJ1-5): DVKVTQSSRYLVKRTGEKVFLECVQDMDHENMFWYRQDPGLGLRLIYFSYDVKMKEKGDIPEGYSVSREKKERFSLILESASTNQTSMYLCASSTGQGYQPQHFGDGTRLSIL.

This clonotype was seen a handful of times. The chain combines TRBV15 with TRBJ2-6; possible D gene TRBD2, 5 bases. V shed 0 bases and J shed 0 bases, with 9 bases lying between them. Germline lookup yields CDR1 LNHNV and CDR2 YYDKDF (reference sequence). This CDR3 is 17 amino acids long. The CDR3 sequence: CATSREGAYSGANVLTF. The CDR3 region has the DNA TGTGCCACCAGCAGAGAGGGAGCGTACTCTGGGGCCAACGTCCTGACTTTC.

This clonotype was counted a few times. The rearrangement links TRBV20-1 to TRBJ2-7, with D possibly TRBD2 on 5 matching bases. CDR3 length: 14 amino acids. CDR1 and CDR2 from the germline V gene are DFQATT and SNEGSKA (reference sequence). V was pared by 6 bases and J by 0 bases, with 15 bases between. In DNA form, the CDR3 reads TGCAGTGCCCCTCCGGAGGTTTTCTCCTACGAGCAGTACTTC. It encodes CSAPPEVFSYEQYF.

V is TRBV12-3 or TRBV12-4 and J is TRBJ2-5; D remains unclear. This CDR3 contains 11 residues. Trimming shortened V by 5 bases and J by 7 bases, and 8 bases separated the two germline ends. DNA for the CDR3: TGTGCCAGCAGTGGGGTATTGACCCAGTACTTC. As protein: CASSGVLTQYF.

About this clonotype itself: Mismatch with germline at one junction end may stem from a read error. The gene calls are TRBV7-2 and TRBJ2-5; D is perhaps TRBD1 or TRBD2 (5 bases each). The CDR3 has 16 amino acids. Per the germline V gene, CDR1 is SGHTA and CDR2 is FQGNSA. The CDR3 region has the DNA TGTGCCAGCAGCGTCCGAGGTTACGGGGACCAAGGGACCCAGTACTTC. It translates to CASSVRGYGDQGTQYF.

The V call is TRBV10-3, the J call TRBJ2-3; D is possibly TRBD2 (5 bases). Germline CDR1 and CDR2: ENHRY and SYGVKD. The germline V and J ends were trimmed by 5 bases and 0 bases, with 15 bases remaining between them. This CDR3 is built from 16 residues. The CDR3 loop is CAISSPGSKSTDTQYF. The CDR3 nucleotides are TGTGCCATCAGTTCTCCGGGATCCAAGAGCACAGATACGCAGTATTTT.

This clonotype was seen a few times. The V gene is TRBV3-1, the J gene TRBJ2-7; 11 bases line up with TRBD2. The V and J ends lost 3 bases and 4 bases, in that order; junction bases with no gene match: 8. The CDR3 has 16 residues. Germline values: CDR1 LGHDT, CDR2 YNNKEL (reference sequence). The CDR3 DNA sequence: TGTGCCAGCAGCCAGTATCTAGCGGGGGGCATTTACGAGCAGTACTTC. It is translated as CASSQYLAGGIYEQYF.

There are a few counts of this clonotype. The DNA for the CDR3 is TGCAGCTCGGGACTAGCGGGACTCACAGATACGCAGTATTTT. Protein product: CSSGLAGLTDTQYF. The rearrangement uses TRBV29-1 and TRBJ2-3, with TRBD2 matching over 13 bases. The CDR3 is 14 residues long. V lost 8 bases to trimming and J lost 2 bases; unmatched junction nucleotides: 4. Per the germline V gene, CDR1 is SQVTM and CDR2 is ANQGSEA.

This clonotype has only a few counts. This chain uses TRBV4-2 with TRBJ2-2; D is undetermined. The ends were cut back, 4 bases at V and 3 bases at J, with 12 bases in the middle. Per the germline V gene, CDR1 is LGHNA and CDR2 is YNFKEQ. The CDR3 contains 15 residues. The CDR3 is CASSPRTEYTGELFF. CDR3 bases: TGTGCCAGCAGCCCTCGGACGGAGTACACCGGGGAGCTGTTTTTT.

CDR3: CASREGDFNYGYTF. CDR3 DNA sequence: TGCGCCAGCAGGGAGGGAGATTTTAACTATGGCTACACCTTC. The chain links TRBV5-1 to TRBJ1-2, with D uncertain. There are 14 residues in the CDR3. Between the trimmed V and J ends, which lost 5 bases and 1 base, there was a span of 12 bases. Looked up from germline, CDR1 is SGHRS and CDR2 is YFSETQ.

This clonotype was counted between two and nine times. For the CDR3, the DNA is TGCGCCAGCAGCCAACGGACAGGGGGCGGAAACTATGGCTACACCTTC. Its translation: CASSQRTGGGNYGYTF. The V call is TRBV5-1, the J call TRBJ1-2; 11 bases line up with TRBD1. This CDR3 region has 16 residues. V lost 4 bases and J lost 2; bases outside the gene matches: 7. Per germline, CDR1 SGHRS and CDR2 YFSETQ. The variable domain in full, with the rest retrieved from reference TRBV5-1 and TRBJ1-2, is KAGVTQTPRYLIKTRGQQVTLSCSPISGHRSVSWYQQTPGQGLQFLFEYFSETQRNKGNFPGRFSGRQFSNSRSEMNVSTLELGDSALYLCASSQRTGGGNYGYTFGSGTRLTVV.

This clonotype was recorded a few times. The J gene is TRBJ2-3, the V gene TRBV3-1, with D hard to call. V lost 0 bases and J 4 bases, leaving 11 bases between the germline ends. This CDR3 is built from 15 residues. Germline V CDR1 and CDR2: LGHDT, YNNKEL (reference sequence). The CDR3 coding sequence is TGTGCCAGCAGCCAAGATCTCGTCGGTGCAGATACGCAGTATTTT. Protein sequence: CASSQDLVGADTQYF.

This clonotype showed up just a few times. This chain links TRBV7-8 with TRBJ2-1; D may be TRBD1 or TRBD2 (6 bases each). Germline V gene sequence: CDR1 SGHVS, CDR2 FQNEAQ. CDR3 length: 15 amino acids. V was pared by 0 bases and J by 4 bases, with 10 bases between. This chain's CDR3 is CASSLAEGVYNEQFF. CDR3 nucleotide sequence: TGTGCCAGCAGCTTAGCGGAGGGGGTTTACAATGAGCAGTTCTTC.

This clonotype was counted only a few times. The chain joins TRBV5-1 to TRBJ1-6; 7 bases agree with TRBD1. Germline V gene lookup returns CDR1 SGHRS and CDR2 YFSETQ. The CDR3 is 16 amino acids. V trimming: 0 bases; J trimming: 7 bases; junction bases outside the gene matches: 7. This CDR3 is CASSLEVQGTNSPLHF. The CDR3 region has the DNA TGCGCCAGCAGCTTGGAAGTACAGGGGACGAATTCACCCCTCCACTTT.

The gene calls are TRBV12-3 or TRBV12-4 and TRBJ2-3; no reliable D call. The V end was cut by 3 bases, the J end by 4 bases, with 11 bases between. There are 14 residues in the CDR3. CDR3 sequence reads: CASSLRHGADTQYF. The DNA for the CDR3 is TGTGCCAGCAGTTTGCGTCATGGGGCAGATACGCAGTATTTT.

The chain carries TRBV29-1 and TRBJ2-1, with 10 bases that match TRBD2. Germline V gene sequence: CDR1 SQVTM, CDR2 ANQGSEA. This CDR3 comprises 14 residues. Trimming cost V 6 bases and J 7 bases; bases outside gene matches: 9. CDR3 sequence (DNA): TGCAGCGTAGAGCGGGAGGGCGCGTGGAATGAGCAGTTCTTC. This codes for CSVEREGAWNEQFF.